This T cell receptor beta chain originates from a study of T cell responses to AZD1222 COVID-19 vaccine. After removal of 9 bases from V and 0 bases from J, the junction contained 2 bases not matched to a gene. CDR3 size: 14 residues. CDR1 and CDR2 (germline): MNHEY, SMNVEV (reference sequence). About this clone itself: What it binds is unknown.

The assay was immunoSEQ multiplex PCR, and TCRdb's table has in-frame clones only and misses some. The sample lists roughly 93,000 clones, approximately 87% occurring once. Study-wide results and caveats: Among the donors, most were white British and more were female, and clonal diversity was possibly underestimated. Across spike, vaccine-associated CD4 TCRs were found, dominant at 160-218 and 743-854.

V usage is TRBV27 and J usage is TRBJ1-6, with 7 nucleotides matching TRBD1. The sequences come from peripheral blood, collected on day 0 of AZD1222 vaccination. The receptor comes from an adult in good health. The CDR3 nucleotides read TGTGCCAGTGGGACAGTCTCCTATAATTCACCCCTCCACTTT. The encoded protein is CASGTVSYNSPLHF.